This TCR beta chain was sequenced for a study of T cells in Graves' hyperthyroidism and ophthalmopathy (dated by TCRdb to between 2018 and 2020). Turning to the overall study: Peripheral blood was sampled at the time of initial diagnosis, prior to any treatment. TCR V-J signatures able to tell the groups apart were searched for in a discovery cohort of approximately 95 patients, of whom 43 had Graves' ophthalmopathy and around 58 had stable Graves' hyperthyroidism. Prospective prediction of ophthalmopathy was tested in an independent validation cohort consisting of 18 hyperthyroidism patients and approximately 16 patients who later progressed to ophthalmopathy. The 75 to 100 discovery patients were randomly divided into training and test sets at a 7:3 ratio. The study also compared thyroid tissue and blood T-cell repertoires from more than 5 Graves' hyperthyroidism patients. After sampling, hyperthyroidism patients received methimazole starting at 30 mg daily, and ophthalmopathy patients received high-dose intravenous methylprednisolone. TCR Vbeta CDR3 sequencing of approximately 140 peripheral blood samples (approximately 44 ophthalmopathy, approximately 80 hyperthyroidism and approximately 17 progressor patients) is reported in the paper.

The germline V gene encodes CDR1 KGHSH and CDR2 LQKENI. Trimming takes 6 bases from V and 7 bases from J, and the germline ends sit 16 bases apart. Its CDR3 holds 13 amino acids, cysteine through phenylalanine. The only DNA kept is the CDR3, 39 bases in frame from the first base. Hyperthyroidism patients were newly diagnosed, with disease duration under 2 months, and aged 18 to 65 years. The study excluded patients with uncontrolled infections, other autoimmune diseases, pregnancy or lactation. Diagnoses were based on clinical symptoms, serum thyroxine and TRAb, thyroid ultrasound and orbital computed tomography. For progressor patients, blood was drawn at the first diagnosis of hyperthyroidism, before any ophthalmopathy symptoms had appeared. PBMCs were isolated from around 10 ml of fresh peripheral blood by Ficoll-Paque density gradient centrifugation. Progressor patients were initially diagnosed with Graves' hyperthyroidism and developed ophthalmopathy during follow-up. Trizol reagent was used to extract total RNA, and RNA quality was then checked on an Agilent 2100 Bioanalyzer.

This clonotype was recorded at least ten times. Its recognized antigen is unknown. The record has no base qualities; no much larger clone is one base away. The TCR beta CDR3 regions were amplified from the RNA transcripts. The first round of RT-PCR for the TCR CDR3 was performed with the HTBI primer set and the Qiagen OneStep RT-PCR kit. The libraries were constructed in a second round of multiplex PCR and then size-selected and purified. The libraries were sequenced on an Illumina HiSeq2000 using paired-end 100 bp reads. Per the authors' processing: SOAPnuke was used to process the raw data, with reads discarded if the reads contained adapters or uncalled bases, had a mean Phred below 15, or lacked an exact constant-primer or identifier match. High-quality paired reads were merged using COPE v1.2.5, and each unique nucleotide sequence was defined as a clonotype. Clonotypes were aligned to IMGT TRBV, TRBD and TRBJ reference segments using MiTCR v1.1. Only V-J combinations with frequency above 0.0001, covering 99% to 99.2% of repertoires, were analysed. The TCS score was defined as the ratio of F50 (clonal expansion) to E x V (chaos), calculated using BLOSUM62-based TCRdist between CDR3 peptides within each V-J. Welch's t-statistics and random forest reduced some 510 V-J features to about 13, which were used in a naive Bayes classifier (R e1071). TCRdb passed the public sequencing reads through fastp at Q25 and MiXCR, retaining productive beta sequences. All rows with the same CDR3 protein become a single entry with the most common DNA and genes. The authors' filters were not applied to this entry. The sample yields 110,000 to 150,000 distinct CDR3 sequences; less than 25% were counted once. Together, the top ten hold more than 65% of the sample.

Summary of the overall study and its limitations: No statistical method was used to set the sample size in advance, and investigators knew the group allocation. In validation, the model predicted progression to ophthalmopathy a median of about 6 months before onset, with about 64% sensitivity and nearly 75% specificity. Ophthalmopathy was separated from stable hyperthyroidism by a 13 V-J signature model, with about 86% sensitivity and 81% to 83% specificity obtained in cross-validation and 80%/75% obtained in testing. Blood samples also contained most of the expanded thyroid clonotypes (frequency above 0.001), which suggests that blood repertoires may reflect thyroid immune responses.

The TCR originated in a woman aged 45 to 65 with Graves' hyperthyroidism that later progressed to Graves' ophthalmopathy. The sample was blood. The sequence links TRBV18 to TRBJ2-7, with no confidently assigned D gene. Here the CDR3 is given as CASSPSRDREQYF. The bases read TGTGCCAGCTCGCCGAGTAGGGATCGGGAGCAGTACTTC.